This T cell receptor beta chain was observed in a study of T-cell reconstitution after alpha-beta-depleted transplantation in children (dated by TCRdb to 2016 to 2017). A note on the overall study: The study quantitatively tracked T-cell immune reconstitution after TCRalphabeta/CD19-depleted allogeneic hematopoietic cell transplantation in children using TCR repertoire profiling.

Library method: PCR. Sequencing instrument: Illumina HiSeq 2500. To normalize quantification of the TCRbeta repertoire, the TCR libraries were built with molecular barcoding that relied on unique molecular identifiers. TCRdb reprocessed the public reads (quality trimming at Q25 with fastp, clone calling with MiXCR) and kept in-frame beta chains. For every CDR3 protein sequence, its rows merge into one entry that carries the most common genes and DNA. Across this sample there are 490,000 or so distinct CDR3 sequences, with under 15% seen only once. The ten largest clones add up to more than 5.5% of the sample. From V the trimming removes 0 bases and from J it removes 8 bases, while the gene matches leave 8 bases of the junction unaccounted for. The CDR3 holds 16 amino acids from the cysteine to the phenylalanine. The kept DNA is CDR3 alone, 48 bases in frame from the first base. CDR1 and CDR2 are read off the germline V gene as SGHRS and YFSETQ.

This clonotype was found a few times. Its antigen remains undetermined. The input lacks base qualities; no much larger clone sits a single base away. This TCR derives from a human donor who donated a stem cell graft to a child with combined immunodeficiency. In this chain, TRBV5-1 is recombined with TRBJ2-1, with 10 junctional bases fitting TRBD2. Here the sequenced sample was PBMCs from the stem cell graft donor, taken from the stem cell graft. The DNA sequence is as follows: TGCGCCAGCAGCTTGGCTGGGACTAGCGAATTCCATGAGCAGTTCTTC. Its protein reads: CASSLAGTSEFHEQFF.